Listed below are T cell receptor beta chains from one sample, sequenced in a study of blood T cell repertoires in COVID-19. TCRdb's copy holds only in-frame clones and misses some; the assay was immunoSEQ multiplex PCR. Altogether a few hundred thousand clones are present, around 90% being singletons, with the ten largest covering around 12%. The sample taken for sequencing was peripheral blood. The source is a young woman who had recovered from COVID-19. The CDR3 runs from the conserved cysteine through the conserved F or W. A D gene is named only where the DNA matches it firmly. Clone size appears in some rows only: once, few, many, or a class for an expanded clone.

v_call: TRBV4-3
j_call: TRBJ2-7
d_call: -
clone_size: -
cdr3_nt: TGCGCCAGCAGCCAAGATTTCGGGTACGAGCAGTACTTC
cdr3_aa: CASSQDFGYEQYF

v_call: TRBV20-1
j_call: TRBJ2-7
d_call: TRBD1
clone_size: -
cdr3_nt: TGCAGTGCTACTCCAGGGGGCGAGCAGTACTTC
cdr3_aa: CSATPGGEQYF

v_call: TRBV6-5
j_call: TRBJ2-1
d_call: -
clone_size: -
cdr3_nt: TGTGCCAGCAGTTACTCCTATAATGAGCAGTTCTTC
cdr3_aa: CASSYSYNEQFF

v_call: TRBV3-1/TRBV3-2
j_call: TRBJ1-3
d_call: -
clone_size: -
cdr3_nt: TGTGCCAGCCGCCAATTATACGGGGGGGCTGGAAACACCATATATTTT
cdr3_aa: CASRQLYGGAGNTIYF

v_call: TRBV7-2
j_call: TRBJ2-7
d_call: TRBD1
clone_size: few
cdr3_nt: TGTGCCAGCAGCACCCGGACAGGGGGGGACGAGCAGTACTTC
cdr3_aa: CASSTRTGGDEQYF

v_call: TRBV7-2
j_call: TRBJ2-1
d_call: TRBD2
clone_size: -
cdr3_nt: TGTGCCAGCAGCTTGAGGGCGGGGGAATACAATGAGCAGTTCTTC
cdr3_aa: CASSLRAGEYNEQFF

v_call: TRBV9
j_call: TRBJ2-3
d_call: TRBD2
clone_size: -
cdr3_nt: TGTGCCAGCAGCCCCCCTTCTAGCGGGAGGGCAGATACGCAGTATTTT
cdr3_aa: CASSPPSSGRADTQYF

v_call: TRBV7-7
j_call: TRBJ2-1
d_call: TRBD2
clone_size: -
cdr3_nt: TGTGCCAGCAGCGCCCGACCGACTAGCGGGAAGCATGAGCAGTTCTTC
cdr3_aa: CASSARPTSGKHEQFF

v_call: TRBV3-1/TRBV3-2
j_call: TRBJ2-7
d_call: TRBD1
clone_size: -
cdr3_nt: TGTGCCAGCAGCCAAGATCGGGACAGGGCCCACGAGCAGTACTTC
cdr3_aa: CASSQDRDRAHEQYF

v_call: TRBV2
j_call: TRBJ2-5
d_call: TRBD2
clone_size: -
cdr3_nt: TGTGCCAGCATAACCGGGACTAGAAAGACCCAGTACTTC
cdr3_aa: CASITGTRKTQYF

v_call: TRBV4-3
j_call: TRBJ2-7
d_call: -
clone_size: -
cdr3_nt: TGCGCCAGCAGCCAGGTATCCGGGAGCGGGGAGCAGTACTTC
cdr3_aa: CASSQVSGSGEQYF

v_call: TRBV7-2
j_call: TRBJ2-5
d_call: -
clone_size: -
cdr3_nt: TGTGCCAGCAGCTTGGCGGGACTCAGAGAGACCCAGTACTTC
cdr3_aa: CASSLAGLRETQYF

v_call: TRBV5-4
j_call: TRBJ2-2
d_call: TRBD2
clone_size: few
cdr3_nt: TGTGCCAGCAGCTCGGGACTAGCGGCCACCGGGGAGCTGTTTTTT
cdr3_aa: CASSSGLAATGELFF

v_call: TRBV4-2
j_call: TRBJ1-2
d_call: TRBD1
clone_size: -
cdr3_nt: TGTGCCAGCAGCCAACCGGGACAGGGAGGATTTGGCTACACCTTC
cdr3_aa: CASSQPGQGGFGYTF

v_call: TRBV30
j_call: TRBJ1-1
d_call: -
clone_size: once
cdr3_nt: TGTGCCTGGAGACAGACAGAGAACACTGAAGCTTTCTTT
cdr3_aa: CAWRQTENTEAFF

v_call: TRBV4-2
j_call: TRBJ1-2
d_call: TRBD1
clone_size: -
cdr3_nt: TGTGCCAGCAGCCAAGATTGGGGACAGGAAGGCTACACCTTC
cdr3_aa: CASSQDWGQEGYTF

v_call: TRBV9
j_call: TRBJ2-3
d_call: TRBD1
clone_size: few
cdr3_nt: TGTGCCAGCAGCCCCCTGGCAGGGGGCGCTTTCCGAATTGATACGCAGTATTTT
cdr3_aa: CASSPLAGGAFRIDTQYF